The 30 T cell receptor beta chains below were found in one sample sequenced in a study of T-cell reconstitution after alpha-beta-depleted transplantation in children. Using unique molecular identifiers, the investigators prepared the TCRbeta library. TCRdb called the PCR reads again in MiXCR, with one record for every CDR3 protein. The data show about 980,000 distinct CDR3 sequences, about 30% seen once. Here the sequenced sample was PBMCs, mostly from graft donor cells, taken 360 days after TCRalphabeta/CD19-depleted stem cell transplant. The source is a boy in the first two years of life who had a stem cell transplant for SCID, so the T cells may come from the graft donor.

This chain joins TRBV2 and TRBJ2-1, with 7 bases fitting TRBD1. The CDR3 runs 13 residues. The V segment lost 4 bases and the J segment 7 bases; nucleotides outside the gene matches: 4. Germline CDR1 SNHLY, CDR2 FYNNEI. The CDR3 DNA follows: TGTGCCAGCAGTGGGGACAGTTGGAATGAGCAGTTCTTC. This sequence encodes CASSGDSWNEQFF.

The CDR3 spells CSVAAGYRQPQHF. The CDR3 DNA reads as TGCAGCGTTGCTGCAGGGTATCGTCAGCCCCAGCATTTT. V gene TRBV29-1 combines with J gene TRBJ1-5; a possible D gene is TRBD1 (5 bases). The V end was cut by 4 bases, the J end by 6 bases, with 13 bases between. The CDR3 sequence is 13 residues long. CDR1 and CDR2 from the germline V gene are SQVTM and ANQGSEA. Together with reference TRBV29-1 and TRBJ1-5, the CDR3 gives the full variable domain: SAVISQKPSRDICQRGTSLTIQCQVDSQVTMMFWYRQQPGQSLTLIATANQGSEATYESGFVIDKFPISRPNLTFSTLTVSNMSPEDSSIYLCSVAAGYRQPQHFGDGTRLSIL.

The J gene is TRBJ1-1, the V gene TRBV3-1; D might be TRBD1 (5 bases). The CDR3 covers 15 residues. Germline V gene data show CDR1 as LGHDT and CDR2 as YNNKEL (reference sequence). Trimming stripped 0 bases from V and 3 bases from J, with 11 bases between. The DNA for the CDR3 is TGTGCCAGCAGCCAAGAAGCCAGGGCGGACACTGAAGCTTTCTTT. Translation gives CASSQEARADTEAFF. Based on the CDR3 plus reference TRBV3-1 and TRBJ1-1, the full variable domain is DTAVSQTPKYLVTQMGNDKSIKCEQNLGHDTMYWYKQDSKKFLKIMFSYNNKELIINETVPNRFSPKSPDKAHLNLHINSLELGDSAVYFCASSQEARADTEAFFGQGTRLTVV.

The genes are TRBV9 and TRBJ2-5; TRBD2 aligns across 11 bases. Per germline, CDR1 SGDLS and CDR2 YYNGEE. Trimming took 0 bases from V and 5 from J; bases not matched to a gene: 6. The CDR3 is 16 residues long. CDR3 region: CASSVDGTSGWETQYF. The CDR3 nucleotides read TGTGCCAGCAGCGTAGATGGGACTAGCGGATGGGAGACCCAGTACTTC. Together with reference TRBV9 and TRBJ2-5, the CDR3 gives the full variable domain: DSGVTQTPKHLITATGQRVTLRCSPRSGDLSVYWYQQSLDQGLQFLIQYYNGEERAKGNILERFSAQQFPDLHSELNLSSLELGDSALYFCASSVDGTSGWETQYFGPGTRLLVL.

V gene TRBV28 combines with J gene TRBJ2-7; D may match TRBD1 or TRBD2 (5 bases each). This CDR3 contains 14 residues. Trimming shortened V by 3 bases and J by 3 bases, and 12 bases separated the two germline ends. Germline lookup yields CDR1 MDHEN and CDR2 SYDVKM. The DNA for the CDR3 is TGTGCCAGCAGTTTCCCGGGGCTCTTCTACGAGCAGTACTTC. This sequence encodes CASSFPGLFYEQYF.

This clonotype has a handful of counts. The chain links TRBV6-1 to TRBJ2-1; D may correspond to TRBD1 or TRBD2 (5 bases each). The CDR3 extends over 14 amino acids. The V gene lost 9 bases and the J gene lost 6 bases, with 18 bases spanning the gap. Germline V gene lookup returns CDR1 MNHNS and CDR2 SASEGT. CDR3 nucleotides: TGTGCCAGTAGGGCCCGGGGACGCCTCAATGAGCAGTTCTTC. Protein sequence: CASRARGRLNEQFF.

This clonotype was picked up many times. CDR3 nucleotide sequence: TGCGCCAGCAGCCAAGATACAGGGGAGAACACTGAAGCTTTCTTT. As protein: CASSQDTGENTEAFF. The chain links TRBV4-1 to TRBJ1-1, with 7 bases fitting TRBD1. The CDR3 spans 15 residues. Per the germline V gene, CDR1 is MGHRA and CDR2 is YSYEKL. Losses at the gene ends were 0 bases for V and 1 base for J; bases not matched to a gene: 2.

The genes are TRBV5-1 and TRBJ2-2; D gene unclear. Trimming cost V 1 base and J 2 bases, with 12 bases left between them. CDR1 SGHRS and CDR2 YFSETQ come from the germline V gene. This CDR3 contains 16 residues. CDR3 amino acids: CASSLPISLNTGELFF. The CDR3 coding sequence is TGCGCCAGCAGCTTGCCGATTTCTCTTAACACCGGGGAGCTGTTTTTT.

The chain has TRBV12-5 and TRBJ2-5, with 7 bases identical to TRBD1. CDR1 and CDR2 from the germline V gene are LGHNT and FRNRAP. V lost 6 bases to trimming and J lost 2 bases; unmatched junction nucleotides: 9. The CDR3 is 15 residues long. The DNA of the CDR3 is TGTGCTAGTGGCCGACCCGACAGGGTACAAGAGACCCAGTACTTC. It codes for CASGRPDRVQETQYF.

The chain links TRBV12-3 or TRBV12-4 to TRBJ2-3; D uncertain. The ends were cut back, 1 base at V and 6 bases at J, with 11 bases in the middle. There are 14 residues in the CDR3. The CDR3 here is CASSLVATADTQYF. The DNA for the CDR3 is TGTGCCAGCAGTTTAGTAGCAACAGCTGATACGCAGTATTTT.

The chain employs TRBV12-3 or TRBV12-4 and TRBJ2-1; 11 positions match TRBD1. Trimming at V came to 7 bases and at J to 8 bases, leaving 13 bases not matched to a gene. The CDR3 totals 16 residues. The CDR3: CASTPRGTGGYDEQFF. Written as DNA, the CDR3 is TGTGCCAGCACCCCCAGGGGGACAGGGGGGTACGATGAGCAGTTCTTC.

The sample holds a few counts of this clonotype. J is TRBJ2-7 and V is TRBV12-3 or TRBV12-4, with 11 bases matching TRBD2. The V and J ends lost 6 bases and 2 bases, in that order; junction bases with no gene match: 3. The CDR3 is 14 residues long. The CDR3 DNA is TGTGCCAGCAGCCCTAGCGGGGGGACCTACGAGCAGTACTTC. This encodes CASSPSGGTYEQYF.

The chain carries TRBV6-5 and TRBJ2-7, with 13 bases lining up with TRBD2. Germline assignment: CDR1 MNHEY and CDR2 SVGAGI. CDR3 length equals 15 residues. V shed 0 bases and J 9 bases; nucleotides not matched to a gene: 5. CDR3: CASSYSGTSGALQYF. The CDR3 DNA is TGTGCCAGCAGTTACTCAGGGACTAGCGGGGCTCTGCAGTACTTC.

V is TRBV25-1 and J is TRBJ2-2; D may be TRBD2 (6 bases). The CDR3 totals 12 residues. The germline V gene encodes CDR1 MGHDK and CDR2 SYGVNS. DNA for the CDR3: TGTGCTGGGGAGGTGGACACCGGGGAGCTGTTTTTT. Its translation: CAGEVDTGELFF.

The rearrangement joins TRBV7-9 to TRBJ1-1; D is perhaps TRBD1 (6 bases). V lost 4 bases and J 1 base, leaving 13 bases between the germline ends. The CDR3 loop spans 15 amino acids. Germline V gene lookup returns CDR1 SEHNR and CDR2 FQNEAQ (reference sequence). CDR3 nucleotide sequence: TGTGCCAGCAGCTGGGGGCGAGGGGGGAACACTGAAGCTTTCTTT. Translation: CASSWGRGGNTEAFF.

This clonotype was seen a few times. The chain combines TRBV20-1 with TRBJ1-1; the D gene is possibly TRBD1 (5 bases). The CDR3 sequence is 14 residues long. Germline V CDR1 and CDR2: DFQATT, SNEGSKA (reference sequence). V lost 4 bases and J lost 2, with 14 bases in between. The CDR3 sequence: CSAIPRDRNTEAFF. CDR3 sequence (DNA): TGCAGTGCTATCCCGCGGGACCGCAACACTGAAGCTTTCTTT.

The chain couples TRBV4-1 to TRBJ1-2; D call uncertain. The germline V gene encodes CDR1 MGHRA and CDR2 YSYEKL. The V end was cut by 0 bases, the J end by 1 base, with 9 bases between. CDR3 length equals 15 residues. The CDR3 region has the DNA TGCGCCAGCAGCCAAGATCGGGCGGATAACTATGGCTACACCTTC. Translation gives CASSQDRADNYGYTF.

The V and J genes are TRBV5-1 and TRBJ2-2, with D maybe TRBD1 (7 bases). V was cut by 3 bases and J by 0 bases, with 12 bases left in between. CDR1 and CDR2 from the germline V gene are SGHRS and YFSETQ. This CDR3 has 16 residues. CDR3 bases: TGCGCCAGCAGCTGGGGGGACAGTGCGAACACCGGGGAGCTGTTTTTT. It codes for CASSWGDSANTGELFF.

This clonotype has more than one count but fewer than ten. This CDR3 reads CASSLPGPEAYEQYF. The CDR3 coding sequence is TGTGCCAGCAGCTTACCAGGGCCCGAGGCCTACGAGCAGTACTTC. This chain connects TRBV7-9 to TRBJ2-7, with a weak D call TRBD1 (5 bases). Germline CDR1 and CDR2: SEHNR and FQNEAQ (reference sequence). This CDR3 comprises 15 residues. V was shortened by 2 bases and J by 2 bases, with 13 bases between the two germline ends.

The V call is TRBV7-6, the J call TRBJ2-3; the match to TRBD2 covers 11 bases. CDR3 length: 15 amino acids. Germline values: CDR1 SGHVS, CDR2 FNYEAQ. The junction had 6 bases not matched to a gene; V was cut back by 5 bases and J by 5 bases. CDR3 protein: CASSPALAGGDTQYF. The CDR3 DNA sequence: TGTGCCAGCAGCCCCGCCCTAGCGGGGGGAGATACGCAGTATTTT.

The genes are TRBV15 and TRBJ2-7; D is possibly TRBD2 (6 bases). This CDR3 comprises 16 residues. In germline, CDR1 is LNHNV, CDR2 YYDKDF (reference sequence). Trimming shortened V by 2 bases and J by 1 base, and 15 bases separated the two germline ends. The CDR3 DNA reads TGTGCCACCAGCAGAAGTCGGGGGTTATCTTCCTACGAGCAGTACTTC. Its protein product is CATSRSRGLSSYEQYF.

This rearrangement joins TRBV7-2 to TRBJ2-5, with a possible D match to TRBD2 (6 bases). CDR1 is SGHTA and CDR2 is FQGNSA in the germline V gene. V shed 1 base and J shed 0 bases, with 12 bases lying between them. There are 16 residues in the CDR3. The CDR3 nucleotides are TGTGCCAGCAGCTTAGGGCTAGGCGGGGACCAAGAGACCCAGTACTTC. It is translated as CASSLGLGGDQETQYF.

The CDR3, as DNA: TGCGCCAGCAGCCCACTCTTGTCGGGGGCCACCTACGAGCAGTACTTC. Translation: CASSPLLSGATYEQYF. The V gene is TRBV4-1, the J gene TRBJ2-7, with D tentatively TRBD1 or TRBD2 (6 bases each). In germline, CDR1 is MGHRA, CDR2 YSYEKL. CDR3 length: 16 residues. V was trimmed by 4 bases and J by 2 bases, leaving 18 bases between them.

The chain recombines TRBV4-1 with TRBJ2-7; D is possibly TRBD2 (6 bases). Germline-derived CDR1 and CDR2 are MGHRA and YSYEKL. The CDR3 totals 16 residues. V lost 1 base and J lost 0, with 13 bases in between. This chain's CDR3 is CASSQVATGVSYEQYF. The CDR3 DNA follows: TGCGCCAGCAGCCAAGTGGCGACGGGAGTCTCCTACGAGCAGTACTTC.

The rearrangement joins TRBV4-3 to TRBJ1-1; tentative D call: TRBD1 (5 bases). The germline V gene has CDR1 LGHNA and CDR2 YSLEER. V was cut by 3 bases and J by 5 bases, with 22 bases left in between. This CDR3 has 17 residues. CDR3 DNA sequence: TGCGCCAGCAGCCAGGATCGTAGTATCGGGGGAGGGACTGAAGCTTTCTTT. It specifies CASSQDRSIGGGTEAFF.

The chain links TRBV9 to TRBJ2-1, with TRBD2 matching 7 bases. The CDR3 extends over 16 amino acids. V trimming: 0 bases; J trimming: 1 base; junction bases outside the gene matches: 4. Germline V gene sequence: CDR1 SGDLS, CDR2 YYNGEE. CDR3 in amino acids: CASSVASGLSYNEQFF. In nucleotides, the CDR3 is TGTGCCAGCAGCGTAGCTAGCGGACTTTCCTACAATGAGCAGTTCTTC.

The rearrangement joins TRBV12-3 or TRBV12-4 to TRBJ2-3; maybe TRBD2 (6 bases). The CDR3 is 16 residues long. V was trimmed by 1 base and J by 2 bases, leaving 13 bases between them. The CDR3 coding sequence is TGTGCCAGCAGTTTAGTTACTAGCTTAGCCACAGATACGCAGTATTTT. Translating it yields CASSLVTSLATDTQYF.

The chain links TRBV4-1 to TRBJ2-3, with D perhaps matching TRBD1 (7 bases). V lost 4 bases, J lost 5 bases, and 10 bases lay in between. Germline lookup yields CDR1 MGHRA and CDR2 YSYEKL. This CDR3 has 13 residues. The CDR3 loop is CASSPQGGDTQYF. The CDR3 DNA sequence: TGCGCCAGCAGCCCCCAGGGGGGAGATACGCAGTATTTT.

This sequence joins TRBV5-1 and TRBJ2-1, with 8 bases identical to TRBD1. The J segment lost 9 bases and the V segment lost 3 bases, leaving 8 bases of the junction unmatched. The CDR3 covers 14 residues. Germline V gene lookup returns CDR1 SGHRS and CDR2 YFSETQ. CDR3 region: CASSSPGGFSEQFF. The CDR3 DNA reads as TGCGCCAGCAGCTCCCCAGGGGGCTTCAGTGAGCAGTTCTTC.

This clonotype was found a few times. The rearrangement links TRBV6-1 to TRBJ1-2; D might be TRBD1 (5 bases). V was trimmed by 7 bases and J by 0 bases, leaving 21 bases between them. Germline assignment: CDR1 MNHNS and CDR2 SASEGT. There are 17 residues in the CDR3. CDR3 residues: CASTEGYGLRTNYGYTF. The CDR3 nucleotides are TGTGCCAGCACCGAGGGGTACGGACTGCGGACTAACTATGGCTACACCTTC.